This TCR beta chain was documented in a study of OX40 agonist ivuxolimab in advanced cancers. Whole-study context: Patients were dosed intravenously with ivuxolimab at 0.01 to 10 mg/kg every 2 weeks. Overall study results and limits: Both CD4+ and CD8+ T cell populations in blood had undergone clonal expansion by week 6 at 0.1 to 3.0 mg/kg.

The CDR3 extends over 15 amino acids. Germline CDR1 and CDR2: LNHDA and SQIVND (reference sequence). Trimming removed 4 bases from V and 6 bases from J; junction bases left unmatched: 11. Blood samples were obtained at baseline, cycle 4 day 1, and cycle 7 day 1. Of note for this clone: Its cognate antigen is unknown.

Libraries were prepared by immunoSEQ multiplex PCR; TCRdb keeps only in-frame clonotypes and omits some of them. This table has some 69,000 clones, roughly nine tenths appearing once. The receptor was isolated from an adult with an advanced solid tumor such as melanoma, head and neck, liver or kidney cancer. The source material was CD4+ or CD8+ T cells sorted from blood, sampled in a trial of the OX40 agonist ivuxolimab. The gene calls are TRBV19 and TRBJ2-7, with 8 bases fitting TRBD1. The CDR3 sequence is CASSRVDRDLREQYF. The CDR3 DNA reads as TGTGCCAGTAGTAGGGTGGACAGGGATCTTCGCGAGCAGTACTTC.